The T cell receptor (beta chain) described here comes from a study of blood T cell repertoires in COVID-19. Study-level background: The cDNA or gDNA used as material had been derived from T cells, B-cell-depleted T cells, or PBMCs.

The CDR3 sequence is 13 residues long. Germline assignment: CDR1 WNHNN and CDR2 SYGVQD (reference sequence). Trimming cost V 5 bases and J 1 base, with 8 bases left between them. All enrollees were roughly 18 to 90 years old and from about two dozen US areas. Either two negative PCRs, clearance, or symptom resolution qualified Cohort 3 donors as recovered. Generated by immunoSEQ multiplex PCR, the TCRdb table keeps only in-frame clones and is missing some. The table has approximately 310,000 clones, roughly 88% seen once; the top ten hold under 2.5%. Sequencing was done on a sample of PBMCs or T cells enriched from blood (not recorded which). This chain joins TRBV10-1 and TRBJ1-1; D is unclear. This receptor was taken from a man aged 30 to 45 who had recovered from COVID-19. The CDR3 is CASSKRQNTEAFF. DNA of the CDR3: TGCGCCAGCAGTAAAAGACAGAACACTGAAGCTTTCTTT.